These T cell receptor beta chains were read from a single sample in a study of Graves' ophthalmopathy and Graves' hyperthyroidism. From the multiplex PCR reads, TCRdb called clonotypes with MiXCR, one entry per CDR3 protein. Of a few hundred thousand distinct CDR3 sequences listed, roughly 18% are singletons. Sequences were obtained from peripheral blood. Receptor source: a woman between 18 and 30 years old with Graves' ophthalmopathy. The CDR3 runs from the conserved cysteine through the conserved F or W. A D gene is named only where the DNA matches it firmly. Size tells how often a clone was seen (once, few, many) or the class of an expanded clone, and some rows leave it out.

cdr3_aa cdr3_nt j_call d_call cdr3_length clone_size v_call
CASSYSRDPTYEQYF TGTGCCAGCAGTTACTCGAGGGACCCCACCTACGAGCAGTACTTC TRBJ2-7 NA 15 many TRBV6-5
CASSPVTWRMNTEAFF TGTGCCAGCTCACCGGTAACGTGGCGGATGAACACTGAAGCTTTCTTT TRBJ1-1 NA 16 few TRBV18
CASSYRLGQGGYEQYF TGTGCCAGCAGTTACCGCCTGGGACAGGGGGGGTACGAGCAGTACTTC TRBJ2-7 TRBD1 16 many TRBV6-2/TRBV6-3
CASNTGSTDTQYF TGTGCCAGCAACACGGGGAGCACAGATACGCAGTATTTT TRBJ2-3 NA 13 many TRBV19
CASSPMGRGETQYF TGTGCCAGCAGTCCAATGGGAAGGGGGGAGACCCAGTACTTC TRBJ2-5 NA 14 many TRBV7-2
CASSLKGGQPQHF TGCGCCAGCAGCTTAAAAGGGGGTCAGCCCCAGCATTTT TRBJ1-5 NA 13 many TRBV5-1
CASSVGIGDTEAFF TGTGCCAGCAGTGTAGGAATAGGGGACACTGAAGCTTTCTTT TRBJ1-1 NA 14 many TRBV6-4
CASSQEGAPGLAGDEQYF TGTGCCAGCAGCCAAGAAGGGGCCCCGGGACTAGCGGGAGACGAGCAGTACTTC TRBJ2-7 TRBD2 18 NA TRBV14
CASSLGSGWNYEQYF TGTGCCAGCAGTTTAGGTAGCGGGTGGAACTACGAGCAGTACTTC TRBJ2-7 TRBD2 15 NA TRBV12-3/TRBV12-4
CASSDRSWDYGYTF TGTGCCAGCAGTGACAGGTCCTGGGACTATGGCTACACCTTC TRBJ1-2 NA 14 once TRBV6-1
CASRTRNTIYF TGTGCCAGCAGGACAAGAAACACCATATATTTT TRBJ1-3 NA 11 many TRBV3-1
CAWSVRNGELFF TGTGCCTGGAGTGTTAGAAACGGGGAGCTGTTTTTT TRBJ2-2 NA 12 many TRBV30
CASSFPPPLSYEQYF TGTGCCAGCAGTTTCCCTCCACCCCTTTCCTACGAGCAGTACTTC TRBJ2-7 NA 15 NA TRBV6-2/TRBV6-3
CASSLGQRGYTF TGTGCCAGCAGCTTGGGACAACGGGGCTACACCTTC TRBJ1-2 NA 12 many TRBV7-2
CASTPSEVYGYTF TGTGCCAGTACCCCCTCGGAGGTTTACGGCTACACCTTC TRBJ1-2 NA 13 NA TRBV19
CASSVRATTGNTIYF TGTGCCAGCAGTGTAAGGGCTACTACTGGAAACACCATATATTTT TRBJ1-3 NA 15 many TRBV6-1
CASSLRQGMNTEAFF TGTGCCAGCAGTTTACGTCAGGGCATGAACACTGAAGCTTTCTTT TRBJ1-1 NA 15 many TRBV12-3/TRBV12-4
CASWAGGNTGELFF TGTGCCAGCTGGGCGGGTGGGAACACCGGGGAGCTGTTTTTT TRBJ2-2 NA 14 many TRBV6-1
CASSRTKDTEAFF TGTGCCAGCAGCCGGACGAAGGACACTGAAGCTTTCTTT TRBJ1-1 NA 13 many TRBV6-2/TRBV6-3
CASSYVRVRAQETQYF TGTGCCAGCAGTTACGTCAGGGTGAGAGCCCAAGAGACCCAGTACTTC TRBJ2-5 NA 16 NA TRBV6-2/TRBV6-3
CAWSGGTANQPQHF TGTGCCTGGAGTGGAGGGACTGCCAATCAGCCCCAGCATTTT TRBJ1-5 NA 14 many TRBV30
CASETGGGTEAFF TGCGCCAGCGAAACAGGGGGCGGTACTGAAGCTTTCTTT TRBJ1-1 TRBD1 13 many TRBV5-1
CASSNRQGRQETQYF TGTGCCAGCAGTAATAGACAGGGCAGGCAAGAGACCCAGTACTTC TRBJ2-5 TRBD1 15 many TRBV12-3/TRBV12-4
CASSSLVRTEAFF TGTGCCAGCAGTTCCCTGGTTCGGACTGAAGCTTTCTTT TRBJ1-1 NA 13 NA TRBV6-5
CASSWDSLDSYEQYF TGTGCCAGCAGTTGGGACAGCCTCGACTCCTACGAGCAGTACTTC TRBJ2-7 TRBD1 15 NA TRBV28
CASSLRQLTEAFF TGTGCCAGCAGTCTCCGTCAGCTCACTGAAGCTTTCTTT TRBJ1-1 NA 13 many TRBV28
CASSYAETDTGELFF TGTGCCAGCAGTTACGCCGAGACGGACACCGGGGAGCTGTTTTTT TRBJ2-2 NA 15 many TRBV6-2/TRBV6-3
CASARGQRNQPQHF TGTGCCAGCGCAAGGGGGCAGAGGAATCAGCCCCAGCATTTT TRBJ1-5 TRBD1 14 NA TRBV13
CASSGQGAGSNSPLHF TGTGCCAGCAGCGGACAGGGGGCGGGCAGTAATTCACCCCTCCACTTT TRBJ1-6 TRBD1 16 NA TRBV27
CASSRGRGNTEAFF TGTGCCAGCAGTCGGGGACGGGGGAACACTGAAGCTTTCTTT TRBJ1-1 NA 14 many TRBV6-5
CASSQAETSYYEQYF TGTGCCAGCAGCCAAGCTGAGACTAGCTACTACGAGCAGTACTTC TRBJ2-7 TRBD2 15 NA TRBV4-2
CASSRGPLYQETQYF TGTGCCAGCAGCCGTGGACCGCTGTACCAAGAGACCCAGTACTTC TRBJ2-5 NA 15 many TRBV11-2
CAYSSGQGHGYTF TGTGCCTACTCATCGGGACAGGGCCATGGCTACACCTTC TRBJ1-2 TRBD1 13 many TRBV30
CASSPAGGRSNQPQHF TGTGCCAGCAGCCCCGCGGGGGGAAGGTCAAATCAGCCCCAGCATTTT TRBJ1-5 NA 16 many TRBV27
CASSPVNEQYF TGTGCCAGCAGCCCCGTGAACGAGCAGTACTTC TRBJ2-7 NA 11 many TRBV7-9
CAWTPRLGQGGNYGYTF TGTGCCTGGACGCCCCGACTAGGACAGGGGGGTAACTATGGCTACACCTTC TRBJ1-2 TRBD1 17 NA TRBV30
CASSLWGKSNQPQHF TGTGCCAGCAGTTTATGGGGGAAGAGCAATCAGCCCCAGCATTTT TRBJ1-5 NA 15 many TRBV12-3/TRBV12-4
CASSLGTSLKETQYF TGTGCCAGCAGCCTTGGGACTAGCCTAAAAGAGACCCAGTACTTC TRBJ2-5 TRBD2 15 many TRBV7-9
CASSHGTGKELTQYF TGTGCCAGCAGCCACGGAACAGGGAAGGAACTGACCCAGTACTTC TRBJ2-5 NA 15 NA TRBV11-1
CASSYSSRADSPLHF TGTGCCAGCAGTTACTCGAGTAGGGCTGATTCACCCCTCCACTTT TRBJ1-6 NA 15 NA TRBV6-5
CASSFGGLLYEQYF TGTGCCAGCAGTTTCGGGGGGCTACTCTACGAGCAGTACTTC TRBJ2-7 NA 14 many TRBV12-3/TRBV12-4
CASSPFGITYEQYF TGTGCCAGCTCACCTTTTGGGATCACCTACGAGCAGTACTTC TRBJ2-7 NA 14 NA TRBV18
CASRDAPSGAYEQYF TGTGCCAGCAGAGATGCACCCTCTGGGGCCTACGAGCAGTACTTC TRBJ2-7 NA 15 many TRBV28
CASRMGVQETQYF TGTGCCAGCAGAATGGGGGTCCAAGAGACCCAGTACTTC TRBJ2-5 NA 13 NA TRBV6-1
CASSFQPQHF TGTGCCAGCAGTTTTCAGCCCCAGCATTTT TRBJ1-5 NA 10 many TRBV27
CVTGRDTGELFF TGTGTTACGGGGCGGGACACCGGGGAGCTGTTTTTT TRBJ2-2 NA 12 many TRBV15
CASSSWETGPSGNTVYF TGTGCCAGCAGCTCCTGGGAGACGGGGCCATCTGGAAACACCGTATATTTT TRBJ1-3 NA 17 many TRBV11-2
CASSTTSGRAYEQYF TGTGCCAGCAGCACGACTAGCGGGAGAGCCTACGAGCAGTACTTC TRBJ2-7 TRBD2 15 NA TRBV6-1
CASSSTSATYEQYF TGTGCCAGCAGTTCCACTAGCGCCACCTACGAGCAGTACTTC TRBJ2-7 TRBD2 14 many TRBV6-2/TRBV6-3
CASSSTRSGNTIYF TGTGCCAGCAGCTCGACACGATCTGGAAACACCATATATTTT TRBJ1-3 NA 14 many TRBV11-2
CASSIEQGPWPQHF TGTGCCAGTAGTATCGAACAGGGGCCGTGGCCCCAGCATTTT TRBJ1-5 TRBD1 14 many TRBV19
CASSPRQGWAF TGTGCCAGCAGTCCCCGACAGGGGTGGGCCTTC TRBJ1-2 TRBD1 11 many TRBV28
CAISEHPGELFF TGTGCCATCAGTGAGCACCCCGGGGAGCTGTTTTTT TRBJ2-2 NA 12 NA TRBV10-3
CASSMSGRLYEQYF TGTGCCAGTAGTATGAGCGGGAGACTCTACGAGCAGTACTTC TRBJ2-7 TRBD2 14 NA TRBV19
CASSLIGAGGYEQYF TGTGCCAGCAGCTTAATAGGAGCGGGAGGGTACGAGCAGTACTTC TRBJ2-7 TRBD2 15 NA TRBV7-2
CASSLRTGGYTF TGTGCCAGCTCACTACGGACCGGGGGCTACACCTTC TRBJ1-2 NA 12 many TRBV18
CASSTGQEAFF TGTGCCAGCAGCACCGGACAAGAAGCTTTCTTT TRBJ1-1 NA 11 NA TRBV7-6
CAWQGGGQGSSGANVLTF TGTGCCTGGCAGGGCGGGGGACAGGGGAGCTCTGGGGCCAACGTCCTGACTTTC TRBJ2-6 TRBD1 18 many TRBV30
CATSDIVAGGTGELFF TGTGCCACCAGTGATATAGTAGCGGGAGGAACCGGGGAGCTGTTTTTT TRBJ2-2 TRBD2 16 many TRBV24-1